One T cell receptor beta chain is described in this entry. This clonotype was observed many times. The target of this receptor is not known. Qualities for individual bases were not recorded, and no much larger clone is one base off. These data are taken from a study of blood T cells in healthy people across ages (dated by TCRdb to between 2015 and 2017). Describing the broader study: In model experiments, roughly one uniquely barcoded TCR beta cDNA molecule per two T cells was captured by template switching. To track age-related changes in TCR beta repertoire diversity, the study relied on deep sequencing normalized with unique cDNA molecular identifiers. The donors were divided into four age groups: young (average approximately 16 years), middle-aged (over 35), aged (under 70) and long-lived (around 87). To avoid experimental bias, donors of different ages were randomly spread across the sequencing lanes. Using the same blood draw, the study looked at two additional independent replicas of 1 million unique cDNA reads for two donors, one aged 18 to 30 and the other aged 80 or older.

The donors were under 40 Caucasian individuals from Russia, aged roughly 6 to 95 years, who were systemically healthy. Each donor gave 8 to 10 milliliters of peripheral blood, collected into EDTA-treated Vacutainer tubes. Ficoll-Paque density-gradient centrifugation was used to isolate PBMCs, with at least 6 million obtained per sample. Total RNA was extracted from PBMCs with Trizol reagent, with at least 6 micrograms obtained per sample. The percentages of naive CD45RAhigh/CD27high T cells were determined by flow cytometry on a PBMC aliquot from every donor. Receptor amplification or capture employed 5' RACE. The data were produced on an Illumina HiSeq 2500. A second PCR of roughly 6 to 11 cycles was run with a J-beta primer mix and a sample-barcoded 5' primer. Each TCR beta cDNA molecule received a unique molecular identifier from a template-switch 5' adaptor carrying 12 random nucleotides. Each sample yielded at least 3 million CDR3-containing paired-end reads. First-strand cDNA was synthesized from all RNA with the Mint cDNA synthesis kit, primed by a TRBC-specific oligonucleotide. All cDNA was treated with uracil-DNA glycosylase and then went through a first 18-cycle PCR with the universal primers M1SS and BC2_uni_R. The published analysis was carried out like this. For normalization, 1 million high-quality reads were randomly selected from each sample, with every read carrying a distinct molecular identifier. Instead of being binned into consensus sequences, reads with shared molecular identifiers were discarded. MiTCR, run with a Q25 quality threshold and the strictest error-elimination algorithm, handled CDR3 identification, clonotype clustering and error correction. A nonparametric unseen species model using Euler transformation provided a lower-bound estimate of total TCR beta diversity. TCRdb reprocessed the public reads (quality trimming at Q25 with fastp, clone calling with MiXCR) and kept in-frame beta chains. Every distinct CDR3 protein forms one entry, paired with its most common genes and DNA. TCRdb's processing, not the study's, gives the V and J calls here. Here the sample has 1.5 million to 2 million distinct CDR3 sequences; 28% occur a single time. About 8% of the sample rests with the top ten.

Summary of the overall study and its limitations: The CMV infection status of donors was not known, potentially confounding age-related changes in expanded clonotypes. Bulk unsorted PBMC profiling prevented conclusive comparison of naive and antigen-experienced compartments. Compared with the aged group, more naive CD4+ T cells, fewer expanded clones and increased TCR diversity were shown by the long-lived group, suggesting age selection. As age increased, observed TCR beta diversity per million T cells dropped in a roughly linear way, and a significant reduction was already evident by age around 41. Total diversity estimates from one million sequenced T cells were considered lower bounds and underestimates. There was a strong correlation between observed TCR beta diversity and the percentage of naive T cells measured by flow cytometry.

This sequence was found in a woman in her twenties or thirties in good health. Sequenced material: blood.

The nucleotides are TGCAGTGCTAGAGAGACCTTCCGGGGGGGCCTTTCCAAAAACATTCAGTACTTC. Protein translation: CSARETFRGGLSKNIQYF. The V and J segments used are TRBV20-1 and TRBJ2-4; TRBD2 aligns with 8 central bases. Clipping removes 0 bases from V and 2 bases from J, with 12 as the unmatched junction base count. As encoded in the germline V gene (reference sequence), CDR1 is DFQATT while CDR2 is SNEGSKA. From the cysteine through the phenylalanine, the CDR3 covers 18 amino acids. CDR3 DNA only is kept here, 54 bases in frame from base 1.